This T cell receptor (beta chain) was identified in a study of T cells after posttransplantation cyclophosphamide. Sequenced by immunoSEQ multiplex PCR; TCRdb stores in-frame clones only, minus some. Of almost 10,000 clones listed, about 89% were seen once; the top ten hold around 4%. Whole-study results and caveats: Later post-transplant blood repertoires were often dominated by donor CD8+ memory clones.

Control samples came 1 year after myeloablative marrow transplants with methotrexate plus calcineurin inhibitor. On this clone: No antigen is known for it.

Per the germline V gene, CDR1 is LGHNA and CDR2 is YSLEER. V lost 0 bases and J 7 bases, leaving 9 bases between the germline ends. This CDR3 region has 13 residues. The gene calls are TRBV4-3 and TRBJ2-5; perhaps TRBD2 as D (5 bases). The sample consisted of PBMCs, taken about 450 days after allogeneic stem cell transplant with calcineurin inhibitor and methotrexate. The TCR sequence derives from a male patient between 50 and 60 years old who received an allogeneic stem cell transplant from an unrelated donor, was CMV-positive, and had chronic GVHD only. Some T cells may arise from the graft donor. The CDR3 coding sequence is TGCGCCAGCAGCCAAGATAAAGGAGGGACCCAGTACTTC. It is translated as CASSQDKGGTQYF.